The sample holds many counts of the clone carrying this T cell receptor (beta chain). This sample stems from a study of blood T cells in healthy people across ages. Trimming removed 0 bases from V and 5 bases from J, with 8 bases in between. The germline V gene has CDR1 SGHNT and CDR2 YYREEE (reference sequence). The CDR3 sequence is 13 residues long. Then a second PCR, running about 6 to 12 cycles, was carried out with a sample-barcoded 5' primer and a J-beta primer mix. TCRdb re-called the 5' RACE reads through MiXCR, storing one row per CDR3 protein. The profile shows 1.8 million or so distinct CDR3 sequences, about 39% of them singletons.

The sequence was collected from a human donor in good health. This chain links TRBV5-4 with TRBJ2-5; no definite D call. Material: blood. Written as DNA, the CDR3 is TGTGCCAGCAGCTTGGAGGACGGGGAGACCCAGTACTTC. Translated, it gives CASSLEDGETQYF.